This is a list of T cell receptor beta chains from one sample in a study of cytotoxic CD8 clonotypes in ibrutinib-treated CLL. Measured with immunoSEQ multiplex PCR; TCRdb has only the in-frame clones, and not every one. The data contain roughly 130,000 clones, 75% to 85% of them singletons. The input for sequencing was PBMCs, taken after 12 months of ibrutinib treatment. The receptors here all came from a human donor with chronic lymphocytic leukemia. The CDR3 runs from the conserved cysteine through the conserved F or W. The order of the fields is J gene, clone size, V gene, D gene, CDR3 protein, CDR3 DNA. A D gene is named only where the DNA matches it firmly. Rows give clone size only sometimes, using once, few, many, or a class for an expanded clone.

TRBJ2-7 | . | TRBV5-4 | . | CASSLNFGGPSYEQYF | TGTGCCAGCAGCTTGAATTTTGGAGGGCCGTCCTACGAGCAGTACTTC
TRBJ2-7 | . | TRBV13 | . | CASSLDSSYEQYF | TGTGCCAGCAGCTTGGACAGCTCCTACGAGCAGTACTTC
TRBJ1-2 | . | TRBV30 | TRBD1 | CAWSTGGGYGYTF | TGTGCCTGGTCCACAGGGGGCGGATATGGCTACACCTTC
TRBJ2-2 | . | TRBV6-6 | . | CASSYRLAGELFF | TGTGCCAGCAGCTACCGATTGGCCGGGGAGCTGTTTTTT
TRBJ2-7 | . | TRBV7-2 | . | CASRGSYEQYF | TGTGCCAGCAGGGGCAGCTACGAGCAGTACTTC
TRBJ1-4 | . | TRBV5-6 | TRBD1 | CASSTGQIATNEKLFF | TGTGCCAGCAGCACGGGACAGATTGCAACTAATGAAAAACTGTTTTTT
TRBJ1-4 | . | TRBV2 | . | CASRGLNPRGTNEKLFF | TGTGCCAGCAGGGGCCTTAATCCCCGCGGAACTAATGAAAAACTGTTTTTT
TRBJ2-2 | . | TRBV14 | TRBD2 | CASSQSSSGSTGELFF | TGTGCCAGCAGCCAATCGAGTAGCGGGAGCACCGGGGAGCTGTTTTTT
TRBJ2-3 | . | TRBV18 | TRBD2 | CASSPKSLAGTDTQYF | TGTGCCAGCTCACCTAAGTCGCTAGCGGGAACAGATACGCAGTATTTT
TRBJ1-1 | . | TRBV27 | . | CASNHLGHPQRPENTEAFF | TGTGCCAGCAACCACCTAGGACACCCTCAGCGTCCGGAGAACACTGAAGCTTTCTTT
TRBJ1-3 | . | TRBV7-2 | . | CASGSSSSGNTIYF | TGTGCCAGCGGTTCCTCGAGCTCTGGAAACACCATATATTTT
TRBJ1-4 | few | TRBV30 | TRBD1 | CAWSGGTASPTNEKLFF | TGTGCCTGGAGTGGAGGGACAGCCAGTCCAACTAATGAAAAACTGTTTTTT
TRBJ1-2 | . | TRBV4-3 | . | CASSQDRYGYTF | TGCGCCAGCAGCCAAGACCGCTATGGCTACACCTTC
TRBJ2-3 | . | TRBV19 | . | CASSTARQVSDTQYF | TGTGCCAGTAGTACAGCTCGACAGGTTTCAGATACGCAGTATTTT
TRBJ2-2 | . | TRBV11-2 | TRBD2 | CASSPTLTSGRGTGELFF | TGTGCCAGCAGCCCAACCCTTACTAGCGGGAGGGGCACCGGGGAGCTGTTTTTT
TRBJ1-5 | . | TRBV28 | . | CASSLQLPSNQPQHF | TGTGCCAGCAGTTTACAGTTACCTAGCAATCAGCCCCAGCATTTT
TRBJ1-1 | . | TRBV27 | TRBD1 | CASSFLGQGTEAFF | TGTGCCAGCAGTTTCCTCGGACAGGGAACTGAAGCTTTCTTT
TRBJ2-5 | . | TRBV27 | . | CASKPTAPNLSTQYF | TGTGCCAGCAAACCGACAGCGCCTAACTTATCGACCCAGTACTTC
TRBJ1-5 | . | TRBV7-9 | . | CASSLFQVGVNQPQHF | TGTGCCAGCAGCTTGTTTCAGGTAGGGGTGAATCAGCCCCAGCATTTT
TRBJ2-7 | few | TRBV7-9 | . | CASSSEGNRDEQYF | TGTGCCAGCAGCTCGGAAGGGAACAGGGACGAGCAGTACTTC
TRBJ2-5 | . | TRBV13 | . | CASSSVRRETQYF | TGTGCCAGCAGCTCGGTAAGGAGGGAGACCCAGTACTTC
TRBJ2-2 | . | TRBV7-7 | TRBD2 | CASSLLPQAGGNTGELFF | TGTGCCAGCAGCTTACTCCCACAGGCGGGAGGTAACACCGGGGAGCTGTTTTTT
TRBJ2-7 | . | TRBV9 | . | CASSVARDPSYEQYF | TGTGCCAGCAGCGTAGCTCGGGATCCCTCCTACGAGCAGTACTTC
TRBJ1-5 | . | TRBV7-9 | TRBD1 | CASSLGGQGVYQPQHF | TGTGCCAGCAGCTTAGGGGGACAGGGTGTTTATCAGCCCCAGCATTTT
TRBJ2-7 | . | TRBV15 | . | CATSRDLYEQYF | TGTGCCACCAGCAGAGATTTGTACGAGCAGTACTTC
TRBJ2-1 | . | TRBV7-7 | TRBD2 | CASSLRAGVDEQFF | TGTGCCAGCAGCTTAAGAGCGGGAGTTGATGAGCAGTTCTTC
TRBJ2-7 | . | TRBV10-1 | TRBD2 | CASSSGSGFEQYF | TGCGCCAGCAGCAGCGGGAGTGGATTCGAGCAGTACTTC
TRBJ1-5 | . | TRBV5-1 | . | CASSLSPRHVGQHF | TGCGCCAGCAGCTTGAGTCCCCGCCACGTCGGCCAGCATTTT
TRBJ1-2 | . | TRBV7-8 | TRBD1 | CASSNRRPTGGGYTF | TGTGCCAGCAGCAATAGAAGACCAACAGGGGGAGGCTACACCTTC
TRBJ1-1 | . | TRBV5-4 | . | CAIHLWGPGTEAFF | TGTGCCATACATCTATGGGGGCCAGGGACTGAAGCTTTCTTT
TRBJ2-7 | . | TRBV15 | TRBD2 | CATSRVGRGYEQYF | TGTGCCACCAGCAGGGTCGGGAGGGGGTACGAGCAGTACTTC
TRBJ1-1 | few | TRBV4-2 | . | CASSQDPQQFMNTEAFF | TGTGCCAGCAGCCAAGATCCCCAACAGTTTATGAACACTGAAGCTTTCTTT
TRBJ2-1 | . | TRBV9 | TRBD2 | CASSVGSGRAGNEQFF | TGTGCCAGCAGCGTAGGGAGCGGGAGGGCAGGGAATGAGCAGTTCTTC
TRBJ2-1 | . | TRBV2 | TRBD2 | CASRLGLDNEQFF | TGTGCCAGCAGGTTAGGACTAGACAATGAGCAGTTCTTC
TRBJ1-1 | . | TRBV11-2 | . | CASSPPPVNTEAFF | TGTGCCAGCAGCCCACCTCCCGTGAACACTGAAGCTTTCTTT
TRBJ2-7 | . | TRBV27 | TRBD1 | CASWSGGLGEQYF | TGTGCCAGCTGGTCAGGGGGCCTAGGTGAGCAGTACTTC